This T cell receptor (beta chain) came from a study of human T cells and chemical hapten exposure. Across the study: Each week of the roughly 22-week study, patients had diphenylcyclopropenone applied to the scalp.

General study points: Patch test score rose with PT1 expanded TCRs, significant at 8, 16, 32, not 4.

Comment on this clonotype: Its antigen is undetermined.

TCRdb itself ran the RACE reads through MiXCR, one entry per CDR3 protein. The data hold 380,000 or so distinct CDR3 sequences, with roughly 4.8% observed a single time. Sample time point: patch test 1, 2 weeks after DPC sensitization. As for treatment: therapeutic diphenylcyclopropenone sensitization with weekly scalp DPC. Donors, patients with alopecia ranging from 18 to 70 years old and judged suitable for DPC, provided samples. Total RNA came from unfractionated whole blood. The origin of this receptor is a woman between 50 and 59 years old with alopecia areata. Some clones in this sample may be carry-over from other donors' samples. This specimen consisted of whole blood, obtained in connection with sensitization to the hapten diphenylcyclopropenone (DPC).

The DNA for the CDR3 is TGCAGTGCTAGAGAGGCCGGATCCTACGAGCAGTACTTC. Protein product: CSAREAGSYEQYF. The J gene is TRBJ2-7, the V gene TRBV20-1; D remains ambiguous. The CDR3 has 13 residues. Germline V gene sequence: CDR1 DFQATT, CDR2 SNEGSKA (reference sequence). V lost 0 bases to trimming and J lost 1 base, with 7 bases between them.